This T cell receptor (beta chain) was recovered during a study of blood T cell repertoires in COVID-19. Overall study: PBMCs, B-cell-depleted T cells, or T cells provided the cDNA or gDNA that made up the material.

CDR3 length equals 18 residues. Germline V CDR1 and CDR2: ENHRY, SYGVKD. V lost 3 bases and J lost 2; bases outside the gene matches: 13. Adults between about 18 and 95 years of age took part from fewer than 30 US areas. Within 2 weeks of study entry, exposed participants had contacted a PCR-confirmed or clinician-diagnosed COVID-19 case. Original handling: Reference gene primer amplification gave estimated nucleated cell counts. Repertoires were generated with immunoSEQ multiplex PCR, while TCRdb's copy carries only in-frame clones and drops some. The DNA was the basis for D and trimming; V, J and clone size are from that table. The repertoire holds 250,000 to 400,000 clones, with 85% as singletons.

Material: PBMCs or T cells enriched from blood (not recorded which). This sequence was found in a woman under 40 who had been exposed to COVID-19. This rearrangement joins TRBV10-3 to TRBJ2-3; 8 positions agree with TRBD2. CDR3 nucleotide sequence: TGTGCCATCAGTGATTTCTCCCGGGAGGGCCGAGACACAGATACGCAGTATTTT. Translating gives CAISDFSREGRDTDTQYF.